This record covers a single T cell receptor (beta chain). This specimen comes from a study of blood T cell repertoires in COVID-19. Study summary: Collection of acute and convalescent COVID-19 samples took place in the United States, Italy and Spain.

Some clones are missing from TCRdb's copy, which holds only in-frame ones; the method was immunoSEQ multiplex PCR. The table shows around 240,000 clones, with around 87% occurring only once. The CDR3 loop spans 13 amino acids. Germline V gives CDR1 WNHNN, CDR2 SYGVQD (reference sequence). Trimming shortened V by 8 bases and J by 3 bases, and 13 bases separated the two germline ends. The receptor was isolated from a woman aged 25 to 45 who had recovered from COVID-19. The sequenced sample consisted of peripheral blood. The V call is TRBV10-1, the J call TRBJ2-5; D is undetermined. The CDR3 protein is CASYERGKETQYF. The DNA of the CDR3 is TGCGCCAGCTACGAAAGAGGAAAAGAGACCCAGTACTTC.